Presented here are 32 T cell receptor beta chains from one specimen sequenced in a study of T cells in Graves' hyperthyroidism and ophthalmopathy. What was amplified from RNA transcripts were TCR beta CDR3 regions. TCR CDR3 underwent first-round RT-PCR with the HTBI primer set. MiXCR, applied by TCRdb to the multiplex PCR reads, yields one record per CDR3 protein. The sample has around 540,000 distinct CDR3 sequences; just over 45% are singletons. Sample: peripheral blood or thyroid tissue (not recorded which). The receptors stem from a woman in her late teens or twenties with Graves' hyperthyroidism.

This clonotype was seen many times. V usage is TRBV2 and J usage is TRBJ2-3; D might be TRBD1 or TRBD2, each matching 5 bases. The CDR3 contains 13 residues. With 7 bases removed from V and 0 bases from J, the gap between germline ends came to 8 bases. Germline assignment: CDR1 SNHLY and CDR2 FYNNEI. CDR3 DNA: TGTGCCAGCATTGGGACCAGCACAGATACGCAGTATTTT. This gives the protein CASIGTSTDTQYF.

This clonotype was found once. The rearrangement uses TRBV5-1 and TRBJ2-3, with 7 bases lining up with TRBD2. The CDR3 has 16 residues. Unmatched junction bases numbered 12, after V lost 4 bases and J lost 4 bases. The germline CDR1 and CDR2 sequences are SGHRS and YFSETQ. The CDR3 is CASSLLASGTPDTQYF. The CDR3 DNA sequence: TGCGCCAGCAGCCTTCTAGCTAGCGGTACCCCAGATACGCAGTATTTT.

The genes are TRBV7-2 and TRBJ1-2; a possible D gene is TRBD1 (5 bases). The CDR3 is made up of 14 amino acids. Germline loops: CDR1 SGHTA, CDR2 FQGNSA. V was pared by 5 bases and J by 5 bases, with 15 bases between. CDR3 sequence (DNA): TGTGCCAGCAGCATGGGACGGAACTCTTATGGCTACACCTTC. Residues: CASSMGRNSYGYTF.

This clonotype was counted many times. This chain joins TRBV29-1 and TRBJ2-7, with 9 bases matching TRBD1. Trimming cost V 6 bases and J 4 bases; bases outside gene matches: 10. In germline, CDR1 is SQVTM, CDR2 ANQGSEA. CDR3 length: 14 residues. The CDR3, as DNA: TGCAGCGTCATATCGGGACAGGGTGCTTACGAGCAGTACTTC. Encoded protein: CSVISGQGAYEQYF.

The chain uses TRBV7-9 and TRBJ1-6; a possible D gene is TRBD1 (5 bases). CDR3 length: 15 amino acids. Trimming shortened V by 5 bases and J by 9 bases, and 17 bases separated the two germline ends. Germline assignment: CDR1 SEHNR and CDR2 FQNEAQ (reference sequence). The chain's CDR3 is CASSQEGRDGSPLHF. CDR3 sequence (DNA): TGTGCCAGCAGCCAAGAGGGCAGGGACGGTTCACCCCTCCACTTT.

The J gene is TRBJ2-2, the V gene TRBV7-2; D is unresolved. This CDR3 comprises 14 residues. Germline V gene lookup returns CDR1 SGHTA and CDR2 FQGNSA. The germline V and J ends were trimmed by 2 bases and 1 base, with 5 bases remaining between them. The CDR3 coding sequence is TGTGCCAGCAGCTTAAGGGAGAACACCGGGGAGCTGTTTTTT. Its protein product is CASSLRENTGELFF.

The genes are TRBV7-6 and TRBJ1-6; D remains ambiguous. V shed 2 bases and J shed 8 bases, with 10 bases lying between them. Germline lookup yields CDR1 SGHVS and CDR2 FNYEAQ. The CDR3 consists of 14 residues. DNA of the CDR3: TGTGCCAGCAGCTTACCGGGCGCGGATTCACCCCTCCACTTT. It yields the protein CASSLPGADSPLHF.

On this clonotype itself: This clone may be a read error of a much larger clone one base away. The rearrangement links TRBV7-3 to TRBJ1-2; D is undetermined. Germline lookup yields CDR1 SGHTA and CDR2 FQGTGA. The CDR3 sequence is 13 residues long. As DNA, the CDR3 is TGTGCCAGCAGCTTAACAGGGATGGGAGGCTTCACCTTC. Protein sequence: CASSLTGMGGFTF.

The genes are TRBV29-1 and TRBJ2-7; D uncertain. CDR1 and CDR2 (germline): SQVTM, ANQGSEA. V lost 8 bases and J lost 5, with 13 bases in between. CDR3 length equals 11 residues. The CDR3 coding sequence is TGCAGCCTTGTGAGGTTCCACGAGCAGTACTTC. Translated, it gives CSLVRFHEQYF.

Notes on this clonotype: A much larger clone lies a single base off, so this may be a read error. The V and J genes are TRBV10-3 and TRBJ1-5; the match to TRBD1 covers 10 bases. This CDR3 has 15 residues. The germline V gene encodes CDR1 ENHRY and CDR2 SYGVKD. V was pared by 5 bases and J by 9 bases, with 10 bases of the junction left unmatched. CDR3 region: CAISTGTGEDRPQHF. The CDR3 coding sequence is TGTGCCATCAGTACCGGGACAGGGGAAGATCGGCCCCAGCATTTT.

The chain uses TRBV7-3 and TRBJ1-1; 7 nucleotides match TRBD1. The J segment lost 3 bases and the V segment lost 5 bases, leaving 3 bases of the junction unmatched. Germline V gene data show CDR1 as SGHTA and CDR2 as FQGTGA. This CDR3 spans 13 amino acids. DNA for the CDR3: TGTGCCAGCAGCGCTCAGGGGGACACTGAAGCTTTCTTT. Amino acids: CASSAQGDTEAFF.

CDR3 sequence (DNA): TGCGCCAGCAGCATGACAGGGGGAGAGACTGAAGCTTTCTTT. It specifies CASSMTGGETEAFF. The chain has TRBV5-1 and TRBJ1-1, with TRBD1 identical over 9 bases. This CDR3 has 14 amino acids. The V gene end was trimmed by 4 bases and the J gene end by 5 bases; junction bases not matched to a gene: 6. Germline V lookup: CDR1 SGHRS, CDR2 YFSETQ.

Note on this clonotype: This may come from a read error, since a much larger clone is one base off. The V call is TRBV7-9, the J call TRBJ2-5; weak D call: TRBD1 (5 bases). Trimming cost V 5 bases and J 3 bases, with 13 bases left between them. The CDR3 spans 14 residues. CDR1 SEHNR and CDR2 FQNEAQ come from the germline V gene (reference sequence). The CDR3 DNA reads TGTGCCAGCAGCCTCAAGGGCAGGGAAGAGACCCAGTACTTC. Amino acids: CASSLKGREETQYF.

This rearrangement joins TRBV4-3 to TRBJ1-6; possible D gene TRBD1, 5 bases. Germline CDR1 is LGHNA and CDR2 is YSLEER. The V end lost 3 bases, the J end lost 7 bases, and 25 bases lay between the germline ends. The CDR3 consists of 19 residues. CDR3 in amino acids: CASSHRWDLLPPGNSPLHF. CDR3 DNA: TGCGCCAGCAGCCATCGGTGGGACTTGTTGCCCCCAGGGAATTCACCCCTCCACTTT.

V is TRBV6-1 and J is TRBJ1-2, with a tentative D call TRBD1 (6 bases). The germline CDR1 and CDR2 sequences are MNHNS and SASEGT. With 6 bases removed from V and 0 bases from J, the gap between germline ends came to 17 bases. This CDR3 is 16 amino acids long. The CDR3 sequence: CASSHIDRRANYGYTF. Here the CDR3 DNA reads TGTGCCAGCAGCCACATCGACAGGCGAGCTAACTATGGCTACACCTTC.

This clonotype was observed a handful of times. The chain has TRBV7-9 and TRBJ1-1; D might be TRBD1 (6 bases). The germline V gene has CDR1 SEHNR and CDR2 FQNEAQ (reference sequence). The V end lost 0 bases, the J end lost 5 bases, and 10 bases lay between the germline ends. This CDR3 contains 14 residues. For the CDR3, the DNA is TGTGCCAGCAGCTTAGCGGGGGGCCGGACTGAAGCTTTCTTT. This translates into CASSLAGGRTEAFF.

This clonotype occurred a few times. The V and J genes are TRBV7-9 and TRBJ1-1, with 7 bases aligning to TRBD1. This CDR3 has 15 amino acids. Germline V CDR1 and CDR2: SEHNR, FQNEAQ (reference sequence). Germline trimming cut 5 bases from V and 5 bases from J; bases unmatched to any gene: 11. The CDR3: CASSLNRGEGTEAFF. The CDR3 DNA follows: TGTGCCAGCAGCCTCAACAGGGGTGAGGGGACTGAAGCTTTCTTT. The full variable domain, its missing parts supplied by reference TRBV7-9 and TRBJ1-1, is DTGVSQNPRHKITKRGQNVTFRCDPISEHNRLYWYRQTLGQGPEFLTYFQNEAQLEKSRLLSDRFSAERPKGSFSTLEIQRTEQGDSAMYLCASSLNRGEGTEAFFGQGTRLTVV.

This rearrangement joins TRBV24-1 to TRBJ2-3; D possibly matches TRBD1 or TRBD2 (5 bases each). Trimming pared 6 bases from V and 6 bases from J, leaving 12 bases between. The length of the CDR3 is 13 residues. In germline, CDR1 is KGHDR, CDR2 SFDVKD. In DNA form, the CDR3 reads TGTGCCACCAGTTACGGGACCGGGGATACGCAGTATTTT. Protein product: CATSYGTGDTQYF.

In its sample, this clonotype was seen a few times. The chain carries TRBV7-2 and TRBJ2-5; TRBD1 matches 9 bases. The CDR3 is made up of 14 amino acids. CDR1 SGHTA and CDR2 FQGNSA come from the germline V gene. V lost 7 bases and J lost 6; bases outside the gene matches: 9. This chain's CDR3 is CASNTGTGLQTQYF. In DNA, the CDR3 is TGTGCCAGCAACACCGGGACAGGGCTTCAGACCCAGTACTTC.

In the case of this clonotype: Possible read error: a much larger clone is one base away. This chain links TRBV29-1 with TRBJ1-1; D unclear. CDR3 length: 16 amino acids. Per germline, CDR1 SQVTM and CDR2 ANQGSEA. Trimming removed 1 base from V and 0 bases from J, with 15 bases in between. The CDR3 here is CSVEGTKFGMNTEAFF. CDR3 nucleotides: TGCAGCGTTGAAGGAACCAAGTTCGGCATGAACACTGAAGCTTTCTTT.

This clonotype was seen once. A much larger clone lies a single base off, so this may be a read error. The chain combines TRBV29-1 with TRBJ2-2, with 12 bases identical to TRBD1. The CDR3 contains 14 residues. CDR1 is SQVTM and CDR2 is ANQGSEA in the germline V gene. With V trimmed by 3 bases and J by 7 bases, 3 bases remained unmatched. The CDR3 region has the DNA TGCAGCGTTGAGGGACAGGGGGCCATCGGGGAGCTGTTTTTT. Translating it yields CSVEGQGAIGELFF.

This chain uses TRBV20-1 with TRBJ1-2; D gene uncertain. In germline, CDR1 is DFQATT, CDR2 SNEGSKA (reference sequence). This CDR3 comprises 13 residues. V lost 1 base, J lost 2 bases, and 8 bases lay in between. The CDR3 sequence is CSARVRANYGYTF. In DNA form, the CDR3 reads TGCAGTGCTAGAGTAAGGGCAAACTATGGCTACACCTTC.

Remarks on this clonotype: No conserved phenylalanine or tryptophan is present at the end of the CDR3, so a read error is the likely explanation. The chain joins TRBV2 to TRBJ2-7, with 8 nucleotides matching TRBD2. CDR1 and CDR2 (germline): SNHLY, FYNNEI. V lost 0 bases to trimming and J lost 5 bases; unmatched junction nucleotides: 3. CDR3 size: 14 residues. The CDR3 DNA reads TGTGCCAGCAGTGAAGCAGGGCGGGAGGACGAGCAGTACCTC. Its translation: CASSEAGREDEQYL.

As to this clonotype: Since the CDR3 does not end with the conserved phenylalanine or tryptophan, this likely comes from a read error. No DNA is shown, since the ends of the CDR3 on it are uncertain; the CDR3 is the one TCRdb lists. This chain connects TRBV7-9 to TRBJ2-6. Germline V lookup: CDR1 SEHNR, CDR2 FQNEAQ (reference sequence). The CDR3 sequence runs 9 residues, both termini included. CDR3 in amino acids: CASSQSTGS.

This clonotype was observed at least ten times. The chain recombines TRBV10-3 with TRBJ2-7; either TRBD1 or TRBD2 may fit D (5 bases each). The CDR3 consists of 11 residues. Trimming pared 8 bases from V and 3 bases from J, leaving 8 bases between. The germline gives CDR1 ENHRY, CDR2 SYGVKD. The chain's CDR3 is CAIRDLYEQYF. CDR3 DNA sequence: TGTGCCATCCGGGACCTCTACGAGCAGTACTTC.

The rearrangement joins TRBV20-1 to TRBJ1-4, with a possible D match to TRBD1 (5 bases). The CDR3 loop spans 14 amino acids. V was cut by 1 base and J by 6 bases, with 12 bases left in between. Germline V gene sequence: CDR1 DFQATT, CDR2 SNEGSKA (reference sequence). This CDR3 reads CSARVGLGDEKLFF. The CDR3 nucleotides read TGCAGTGCTAGAGTTGGGCTAGGGGATGAAAAACTGTTTTTT.

This clonotype appeared many times. The J gene is TRBJ2-7, the V gene TRBV7-2; TRBD1 agrees at 7 bases. The V gene end was trimmed by 5 bases and the J gene end by 3 bases; junction bases not matched to a gene: 10. This CDR3 region has 15 residues. The germline gives CDR1 SGHTA, CDR2 FQGNSA. CDR3 in amino acids: CASSRGGQPYYEQYF. The CDR3 DNA sequence: TGTGCCAGCAGCAGAGGGGGACAGCCTTACTACGAGCAGTACTTC.

The chain recombines TRBV19 with TRBJ1-6; no reliable D call. The germline V gene has CDR1 LNHDA and CDR2 SQIVND (reference sequence). The CDR3 spans 14 residues. The germline V and J ends were trimmed by 6 bases and 6 bases, with 12 bases remaining between them. CDR3 loop: CASSSGLCNSPLHF. For the CDR3, the DNA is TGTGCCAGTAGCTCAGGCCTATGTAATTCACCCCTCCACTTT.

In the case of this clonotype: Its ends do not fully match the called genes, so a read error is possible. The chain recombines TRBV6-1 with TRBJ2-7; TRBD1 matches at 8 bases. The CDR3 spans 13 residues. The germline CDR1 and CDR2 sequences are MNHNS and SASEGT. The chain's CDR3 is CAISEDRGYEQYF. Written as DNA, the CDR3 is TGTGCCATCAGTGAAGACAGGGGCTACGAGCAGTACTTC.

The J gene is TRBJ1-5, the V gene TRBV19; 7 bases fit TRBD1. CDR1 is LNHDA, CDR2 SQIVND, per germline (reference sequence). CDR3 length equals 15 residues. V lost 11 bases to trimming and J lost 4 bases; unmatched junction nucleotides: 14. The DNA of the CDR3 is TGTGCCTCCTCCGGGACAGCGATCTGGAATCAGCCCCAGCATTTT. The encoded protein is CASSGTAIWNQPQHF.

This clonotype appeared a few times. At one end the junction does not follow the germline gene, possibly because of a read error. This chain joins TRBV10-3 and TRBJ1-5; 9 bases align to TRBD1. This CDR3 is built from 16 residues. Germline V gives CDR1 ENHRY, CDR2 SYGVKD. CDR3 in amino acids: CASSPRRTGGNQPQHF. The CDR3 DNA is TGTGCCAGCAGTCCTCGACGGACAGGGGGCAATCAGCCCCAGCATTTT.

Regarding this clonotype: Sequence at one end of the junction differs from germline and may be a read error. V is TRBV7-9 and J is TRBJ2-2, with D maybe TRBD2 (6 bases). This CDR3 contains 15 residues. CDR1 SEHNR and CDR2 FQNEAQ come from the germline V gene (reference sequence). In nucleotides, the CDR3 is TGCGCCAGCAGCTTGGCGGGGTCTAACACCGGGGAGCTGTTTTTT. It specifies CASSLAGSNTGELFF.